Following are 10 T cell receptor beta chains from one sample sequenced in a study of early T cells in non-severe SARS-CoV-2 infection. TCRdb ran MiXCR on the 5' RACE reads and lists one entry per CDR3 protein. The sample consists of 40,000 to 45,000 distinct CDR3 sequences, more than 10% of them appearing once. Sequencing used whole blood. Receptors were obtained from an adult who was a healthcare worker with PCR-confirmed SARS-CoV-2 infection or an uninfected control (not recorded which).

The table lists this clonotype with a few counts. The chain couples TRBV24-1 to TRBJ2-2, with D unresolved. The CDR3 has 16 amino acids. V lost 5 bases, J lost 0 bases, and 12 bases lay in between. Looked up from germline, CDR1 is KGHDR and CDR2 is SFDVKD. The CDR3 DNA follows: TGTGCCACCAGTGGCCCCACGGCAGCGAACACCGGGGAGCTGTTTTTT. Amino acids: CATSGPTAANTGELFF.

Points on this clonotype: This could be a read error, since a much larger clone is one nucleotide away. The chain joins TRBV6-2 or TRBV6-3 to TRBJ2-3; 10 bases line up with TRBD2. V dropped 10 bases and J dropped 1; count of bases not matched to a gene: 5. Germline CDR1 is MNHEY and CDR2 is SVGEGT. CDR3 length: 14 residues. CDR3 amino acids: CAISGGEGTDTQYF. The CDR3 DNA is TGTGCCATCAGCGGGGGGGAGGGCACAGATACGCAGTATTTT.

This clonotype has at least ten counts. The gene calls are TRBV12-3 or TRBV12-4 and TRBJ2-7, with unresolved D. Trimming pared 3 bases from V and 1 base from J, leaving 10 bases between. The CDR3 totals 14 residues. The CDR3 coding sequence is TGTGCCAGCAGTTTCTCACACGGGTCCTACGAGCAGTACTTC. Translation gives CASSFSHGSYEQYF.

The V call is TRBV5-6, the J call TRBJ1-2; a possible D gene is TRBD1 (6 bases). The length of the CDR3 is 15 residues. Trimming shortened V by 2 bases and J by 6 bases, and 17 bases separated the two germline ends. The V gene's germline CDR1 is SGHDT and CDR2 YYEEEE. DNA of the CDR3: TGTGCCAGCAGCTTCTTCCCGCGGACAGCTAATGGCTACACCTTC. The encoded protein is CASSFFPRTANGYTF.

This chain connects TRBV5-1 to TRBJ2-2; no reliable D call. V was shortened by 4 bases and J by 6 bases, with 7 bases between the two germline ends. Germline V gene sequence: CDR1 SGHRS, CDR2 YFSETQ. CDR3 length: 12 amino acids. CDR3 amino acids: CASSHAAGELFF. Written as DNA, the CDR3 is TGCGCCAGCAGCCACGCCGCCGGGGAGCTGTTTTTT.

In this sample, this clonotype turned up a few times. The junction shows a germline mismatch at one end, possibly a read error. The chain is built from TRBV7-9 and TRBJ2-1; 9 bases map to TRBD2. The CDR3 loop spans 15 amino acids. CDR1 is SEHNR, CDR2 FQNEAQ, per germline (reference sequence). CDR3 sequence reads: CASSFSSGGYNEQFF. The CDR3 coding sequence is TGTGCCAGCAGCTTTAGTAGCGGGGGTTACAACGAGCAGTTCTTC.

This clonotype was seen more than once but under ten times. This chain joins TRBV6-5 and TRBJ1-3, with D tentatively TRBD1 (6 bases). This CDR3 contains 16 residues. Trimming took 2 bases from V and 1 from J, leaving 12 bases between them. CDR1 is MNHEY and CDR2 is SVGAGI in the germline V gene. The CDR3 here is CASSYTADRSGNTIYF. DNA of the CDR3: TGTGCCAGCAGTTACACGGCGGACAGATCTGGAAACACCATATATTTT.

In its sample, this clonotype was seen a few times. This chain joins TRBV11-2 and TRBJ2-5, with D maybe TRBD1 (5 bases). The CDR3 is 17 residues long. V shed 2 bases and J shed 4 bases, with 20 bases lying between them. The germline gives CDR1 SGHAT, CDR2 FQNNGV. DNA for the CDR3: TGTGCCAGCAGCTTAAGTCCCCCAGGGTATCAAGGAGAGACCCAGTACTTC. Translating gives CASSLSPPGYQGETQYF.

In this sample, this clonotype turned up many times. V gene TRBV4-2 combines with J gene TRBJ2-1; D is undetermined. The V end lost 1 base, the J end lost 0 bases, and 10 bases lay between the germline ends. CDR3 length equals 16 residues. CDR1 LGHNA and CDR2 YNFKEQ come from the germline V gene. Here the CDR3 DNA reads TGTGCCAGCAGCCAAGTCCGAGATGCCTCCTACAATGAGCAGTTCTTC. This encodes CASSQVRDASYNEQFF.

This clonotype has only a few counts. The V call is TRBV5-4, the J call TRBJ2-2; unclear D gene. In germline, CDR1 is SGHNT, CDR2 YYREEE (reference sequence). Trimming cost V 3 bases and J 2 bases, with 11 bases left between them. This CDR3 is 15 amino acids long. CDR3 nucleotides: TGTGCCAGCAGCTCGCACCGCGAAAACACCGGGGAGCTGTTTTTT. It yields the protein CASSSHRENTGELFF.